Following are 9 T cell receptor beta chains from one sample sequenced in a study of blood T cell repertoires in COVID-19. Sequencing used immunoSEQ multiplex PCR; TCRdb keeps in-frame clones, though not all of them. There are some 200,000 clones in the sample; about four fifths occur only once, and 1.3% lies in the top ten. Sequenced sample: PBMCs or T cells enriched from blood (not recorded which). The receptor source for this set is a woman aged 40-49 years with acute COVID-19.

This clone turned up a few times. The genes are TRBV5-4 and TRBJ1-1; 8 bases agree with TRBD1. CDR1 and CDR2 (germline): SGHNT, YYREEE (reference sequence). There are 15 residues in the CDR3. The J segment lost 3 bases and the V segment lost 0 bases, leaving 4 bases of the junction unmatched. The CDR3 bases are TGTGCCAGCAGCTTGGCAGGGGGCGCCGACACTGAAGCTTTCTTT. Translation gives CASSLAGGADTEAFF.

This clone was seen only once. In DNA, the CDR3 is TGTGCCAGCAGTTACGTGACTAGCGGGGCCTACGAGCAGTACTTC. It encodes CASSYVTSGAYEQYF. The chain is built from TRBV6-5 and TRBJ2-7, with 11 bases lining up with TRBD2. Trimming removed 2 bases from V and 2 bases from J; junction bases left unmatched: 2. The CDR3 covers 15 residues. Germline V lookup: CDR1 MNHEY, CDR2 SVGAGI.

The chain joins TRBV7-3 to TRBJ2-1, with 9 positions matching TRBD2. This CDR3 has 16 residues. J was trimmed by 4 bases and V by 5 bases; bases with no gene match: 9. CDR1 and CDR2 from the germline V gene are SGHTA and FQGTGA. CDR3 loop: CASSPLPAGGYNEQFF. The CDR3 region has the DNA TGTGCCAGCAGCCCCCTCCCAGCGGGGGGATACAATGAGCAGTTCTTC.

This clone came up once. The gene calls are TRBV6-4 and TRBJ1-2; TRBD1 is a possible D gene (6 bases). Trimming took off 4 bases at V and 8 bases at J, with 14 bases between the two ends. This CDR3 contains 13 residues. From germline, CDR1 is MRHNA and CDR2 SNTAGT. CDR3 protein: CASSADGGRGYTF. In DNA form, the CDR3 reads TGTGCCAGCAGTGCCGACGGGGGGCGAGGCTACACCTTC.

This chain links TRBV29-1 with TRBJ1-1, with a possible D match to TRBD1 (6 bases). V was clipped by 5 bases and J by 0 bases, with 13 bases between them. This CDR3 has 14 amino acids. Germline loops: CDR1 SQVTM, CDR2 ANQGSEA. DNA of the CDR3: TGCAGCGTTTTATCAGGGGCTATGAACACTGAAGCTTTCTTT. It is translated as CSVLSGAMNTEAFF.

A single count supports this clone. CDR3 residues: CASSHTDIGIYF. The CDR3 nucleotides read TGTGCCAGCAGCCATACTGACATCGGCATATATTTT. This rearrangement joins TRBV3-1 (or the pseudogene TRBV3-2) to TRBJ1-3; D unresolved. Germline V gene data show CDR1 as LGHDT and CDR2 as YNNKEL (reference sequence). Between the trimmed V and J ends, which lost 3 bases and 12 bases, there was a span of 12 bases. CDR3 length: 12 amino acids.

This clone was counted at least ten times. This sequence joins TRBV5-6 and TRBJ2-5; 7 bases align to TRBD2. Germline V gives CDR1 SGHDT, CDR2 YYEEEE. V lost 6 bases and J lost 4; bases outside the gene matches: 12. CDR3 length equals 15 residues. CDR3 in DNA: TGTGCCAGCACCGCGGTGGGGGGGTTGGGAGAGACCCAGTACTTC. Its translation is CASTAVGGLGETQYF.

This chain uses TRBV6-4 with TRBJ2-5; possibly TRBD1 for D (5 bases). Trimming took 6 bases from V and 7 from J, leaving 18 bases between them. Germline CDR1 reads MRHNA; CDR2 reads SNTAGT. This CDR3 is 14 amino acids long. In DNA, the CDR3 is TGTGCCAGCAGCGAAACCTCAGGGCTGGGGACCCAGTACTTC. Translated, it gives CASSETSGLGTQYF.

This clone was found many times. This chain uses TRBV30 with TRBJ2-7, with TRBD1 identical over 8 bases. Germline lookup yields CDR1 GTSNPN and CDR2 SVGIG (reference sequence). There are 12 residues in the CDR3. The V segment lost 5 bases and the J segment 6 bases; nucleotides outside the gene matches: 6. The CDR3 nucleotides are TGTGCCTGGGACCTGACAGGGGTCGAGCAGTACTTC. Its translation: CAWDLTGVEQYF.